This is a list of T cell receptor beta chains from one sample in a study of cytomegalovirus exposure and HLA in healthy donors. Only in-frame clones appear in the TCRdb table, and some are missing; sequencing was by immunoSEQ multiplex PCR. This repertoire shows about 150,000 clones, roughly 80% found once; its top ten account for almost 7%. Sequencing input: PBMCs. These receptors were obtained from a young man in good health and CMV-seropositive. The CDR3 runs from the conserved cysteine through the conserved F or W. The D gene is left open where the match is weak. Clone size is stated in some rows and not others, as once, few, many or a class when expanded.

CDR3 length: 15
V gene: TRBV5-1
J gene: TRBJ1-6
clone size: NA
D gene: TRBD1
CDR3 protein: CASSRPGQDNSPLHF
CDR3 DNA: TGCGCCAGCAGCCGCCCAGGACAGGATAATTCACCCCTCCACTTT

CDR3 length: 14
V gene: TRBV6-6
J gene: TRBJ1-3
clone size: NA
D gene: NA
CDR3 protein: CASSGRTDGNTIYF
CDR3 DNA: TGTGCCAGCAGTGGGCGGACAGATGGAAACACCATATATTTT

CDR3 length: 16
V gene: TRBV6-6
J gene: TRBJ1-1
clone size: few
D gene: TRBD1
CDR3 protein: CASSYSAGGSNTEAFF
CDR3 DNA: TGTGCCAGCAGTTACTCGGCAGGGGGCTCGAACACTGAAGCTTTCTTT

CDR3 length: 18
V gene: TRBV21-1
J gene: TRBJ2-1
clone size: NA
D gene: NA
CDR3 protein: CASSTTRFKTSGVCEQFF
CDR3 DNA: TGTGCCAGCAGCACAACGAGATTCAAAACTAGCGGGGTCTGTGAGCAGTTCTTC

CDR3 length: 16
V gene: TRBV7-6
J gene: TRBJ2-1
clone size: NA
D gene: TRBD2
CDR3 protein: CASSHPGTRADNEQFF
CDR3 DNA: TGTGCCAGCAGCCACCCCGGGACTAGAGCTGACAATGAGCAGTTCTTC

CDR3 length: 20
V gene: TRBV12-1
J gene: TRBJ2-3
clone size: NA
D gene: NA
CDR3 protein: CASSVWRTSGRRKGTDTQYF
CDR3 DNA: TGTGCCAGCAGCGTGTGGCGGACTAGCGGGAGAAGGAAGGGCACAGATACGCAGTATTTT

CDR3 length: 14
V gene: TRBV19
J gene: TRBJ2-5
clone size: once
D gene: NA
CDR3 protein: CASSGQGGSETQYF
CDR3 DNA: TGTGCCAGTAGCGGTCAGGGAGGATCAGAGACCCAGTACTTC

CDR3 length: 16
V gene: TRBV6-5
J gene: TRBJ2-3
clone size: NA
D gene: TRBD2
CDR3 protein: CASSYGREMSADTQYF
CDR3 DNA: TGTGCCAGCAGTTACGGGCGGGAGATGAGCGCAGATACGCAGTATTTT

CDR3 length: 15
V gene: TRBV7-3
J gene: TRBJ2-1
clone size: NA
D gene: TRBD2
CDR3 protein: CASSLGASGWTEQFF
CDR3 DNA: TGTGCCAGCAGCTTAGGAGCTAGCGGGTGGACCGAGCAGTTCTTC

CDR3 length: 14
V gene: TRBV4-3
J gene: TRBJ2-7
clone size: large
D gene: NA
CDR3 protein: CASSQTVGIYEQYF
CDR3 DNA: TGCGCCAGCAGCCAAACAGTCGGGATCTACGAGCAGTACTTC

CDR3 length: 13
V gene: TRBV10-1
J gene: TRBJ2-7
clone size: NA
D gene: NA
CDR3 protein: CASSEVLLREQYF
CDR3 DNA: TGCGCCAGCAGTGAGGTCCTACTGAGGGAGCAGTACTTC

CDR3 length: 12
V gene: TRBV11-3
J gene: TRBJ2-5
clone size: NA
D gene: NA
CDR3 protein: CASSLSVETQYF
CDR3 DNA: TGTGCCAGCAGCTTATCAGTAGAGACCCAGTACTTC

CDR3 length: 16
V gene: TRBV14
J gene: TRBJ2-3
clone size: NA
D gene: TRBD2
CDR3 protein: CASSQSGGPRLDTQYF
CDR3 DNA: TGTGCCAGCAGCCAATCGGGGGGGCCGAGACTAGATACGCAGTATTTT

CDR3 length: 14
V gene: TRBV29-1
J gene: TRBJ2-1
clone size: NA
D gene: TRBD2
CDR3 protein: CSSLAGGRYNEQFF
CDR3 DNA: TGCAGCTCCTTAGCGGGAGGACGTTACAATGAGCAGTTCTTC

CDR3 length: 19
V gene: TRBV7-8
J gene: TRBJ1-5
clone size: once
D gene: TRBD1
CDR3 protein: CASSLYSGQGVLSNQPQHF
CDR3 DNA: TGTGCCAGCAGCTTATATTCGGGACAGGGGGTTCTCAGCAATCAGCCCCAGCATTTT

CDR3 length: 16
V gene: TRBV7-9
J gene: TRBJ2-5
clone size: once
D gene: NA
CDR3 protein: CSSSPGRRAEKETQYF
CDR3 DNA: TGTTCCAGCAGCCCTGGGAGGCGGGCCGAAAAAGAGACCCAGTACTTC

CDR3 length: 16
V gene: TRBV19
J gene: TRBJ1-5
clone size: NA
D gene: TRBD1
CDR3 protein: CASSSGTARSNQPQHF
CDR3 DNA: TGTGCCAGTAGTTCCGGGACAGCTAGGAGCAATCAGCCCCAGCATTTT

CDR3 length: 16
V gene: TRBV15
J gene: TRBJ2-7
clone size: NA
D gene: TRBD2
CDR3 protein: CATSRGLAARGGEQYF
CDR3 DNA: TGTGCCACCAGCAGAGGGCTAGCGGCACGGGGGGGAGAGCAGTACTTC

CDR3 length: 16
V gene: TRBV7-9
J gene: TRBJ2-1
clone size: NA
D gene: TRBD1
CDR3 protein: CSSSLVAGQGVNEQFF
CDR3 DNA: TGTTCCAGCAGCTTAGTCGCCGGACAGGGCGTCAATGAGCAGTTCTTC

CDR3 length: 15
V gene: TRBV11-2
J gene: TRBJ1-3
clone size: NA
D gene: TRBD1
CDR3 protein: CASSSPRQGGNTIYF
CDR3 DNA: TGTGCCAGCAGCTCCCCCCGACAGGGGGGAAACACCATATATTTT

CDR3 length: 12
V gene: TRBV29-1
J gene: TRBJ2-1
clone size: NA
D gene: NA
CDR3 protein: CSVEGLDNEQFF
CDR3 DNA: TGCAGCGTTGAGGGACTCGACAATGAGCAGTTCTTC

CDR3 length: 14
V gene: TRBV5-1
J gene: TRBJ2-1
clone size: NA
D gene: TRBD2
CDR3 protein: CASSLSGSGNEQFF
CDR3 DNA: TGCGCCAGCAGCTTGAGCGGGAGTGGAAATGAGCAGTTCTTC

CDR3 length: 14
V gene: TRBV5-1
J gene: TRBJ2-7
clone size: NA
D gene: TRBD1
CDR3 protein: CASSLDGQGSEQYF
CDR3 DNA: TGCGCCAGCAGCTTGGATGGACAGGGTAGCGAGCAGTACTTC

CDR3 length: 12
V gene: TRBV6-6
J gene: TRBJ2-7
clone size: NA
D gene: NA
CDR3 protein: CASSYDSVEQYF
CDR3 DNA: TGTGCCAGCAGTTACGACTCCGTCGAGCAGTACTTC

CDR3 length: 18
V gene: TRBV6-1
J gene: TRBJ2-1
clone size: few
D gene: TRBD2
CDR3 protein: CASSEAGTSGGASNEQFF
CDR3 DNA: TGTGCCAGCAGTGAAGCCGGGACTAGCGGGGGGGCATCCAATGAGCAGTTCTTC

CDR3 length: 13
V gene: TRBV29-1
J gene: TRBJ1-4
clone size: once
D gene: NA
CDR3 protein: CSVEGQGVEKLFF
CDR3 DNA: TGCAGCGTTGAAGGCCAGGGTGTGGAAAAACTGTTTTTT

CDR3 length: 15
V gene: TRBV27
J gene: TRBJ2-1
clone size: NA
D gene: TRBD2
CDR3 protein: CASSHLAGLYNEQFF
CDR3 DNA: TGTGCCAGCAGTCATCTAGCGGGGCTCTACAATGAGCAGTTCTTC

CDR3 length: 17
V gene: TRBV5-1
J gene: TRBJ2-2
clone size: once
D gene: TRBD1
CDR3 protein: CASSLARDRVNTGELFF
CDR3 DNA: TGCGCCAGCAGCTTGGCCAGGGACAGGGTGAACACCGGGGAGCTGTTTTTT

CDR3 length: 14
V gene: TRBV7-2
J gene: TRBJ1-1
clone size: NA
D gene: NA
CDR3 protein: CASSLARENTEAFF
CDR3 DNA: TGTGCCAGCAGCTTAGCCAGGGAGAACACTGAAGCTTTCTTT

CDR3 length: 16
V gene: TRBV30
J gene: TRBJ2-3
clone size: NA
D gene: NA
CDR3 protein: CAWSLKPLGTTDTQYF
CDR3 DNA: TGTGCCTGGAGTCTTAAACCCTTGGGGACTACAGATACGCAGTATTTT

CDR3 length: 16
V gene: TRBV11-3
J gene: TRBJ2-3
clone size: once
D gene: TRBD1
CDR3 protein: CASSLIWGTGTDTQYF
CDR3 DNA: TGTGCCAGCAGCTTAATTTGGGGGACAGGCACAGATACGCAGTATTTT

CDR3 length: 16
V gene: TRBV5-1
J gene: TRBJ2-2
clone size: NA
D gene: TRBD1
CDR3 protein: CASSLLGTGNTGELFF
CDR3 DNA: TGCGCCAGCAGCTTGCTCGGGACAGGGAACACCGGGGAGCTGTTTTTT

CDR3 length: 20
V gene: TRBV18
J gene: TRBJ2-7
clone size: once
D gene: TRBD2
CDR3 protein: CASSPIPLASGTLQAYEQYF
CDR3 DNA: TGTGCCAGCTCACCGATCCCGTTGGCTAGCGGGACCCTTCAAGCCTACGAGCAGTACTTC

CDR3 length: 15
V gene: TRBV19
J gene: TRBJ2-1
clone size: few
D gene: TRBD2
CDR3 protein: CASSISGGSYNEQFF
CDR3 DNA: TGTGCCAGTAGTATTAGCGGGGGGTCCTACAATGAGCAGTTCTTC

CDR3 length: 17
V gene: TRBV5-6
J gene: TRBJ2-3
clone size: few
D gene: TRBD2
CDR3 protein: CASSLGLAGGYTDTQYF
CDR3 DNA: TGTGCCAGCAGCTTGGGACTAGCGGGAGGCTACACAGATACGCAGTATTTT

CDR3 length: 16
V gene: TRBV25-1
J gene: TRBJ2-5
clone size: NA
D gene: TRBD2
CDR3 protein: CASSDHPGGRGETQYF
CDR3 DNA: TGTGCCAGCAGTGACCACCCGGGCGGGAGAGGAGAGACCCAGTACTTC

CDR3 length: 14
V gene: TRBV10-2
J gene: TRBJ2-4
clone size: NA
D gene: TRBD2
CDR3 protein: CASSGAGARNIQYF
CDR3 DNA: TGCGCCAGCAGTGGGGCGGGAGCAAGGAACATTCAGTACTTC

CDR3 length: 17
V gene: TRBV7-9
J gene: TRBJ1-1
clone size: once
D gene: TRBD1
CDR3 protein: CSSSSNSGQGIITEAFF
CDR3 DNA: TGTTCCAGCAGCTCCAACTCGGGACAGGGTATAATAACTGAAGCTTTCTTT

CDR3 length: 13
V gene: TRBV7-2
J gene: TRBJ1-1
clone size: NA
D gene: NA
CDR3 protein: CASSSTGGAEAFF
CDR3 DNA: TGTGCCAGCAGCTCTACTGGGGGCGCTGAAGCTTTCTTT

CDR3 length: 17
V gene: TRBV27
J gene: TRBJ1-5
clone size: few
D gene: TRBD1
CDR3 protein: CASSLSGGTGFNQPQHF
CDR3 DNA: TGTGCCAGCAGTTTATCGGGCGGGACAGGGTTTAATCAGCCCCAGCATTTT

CDR3 length: 16
V gene: TRBV27
J gene: TRBJ1-1
clone size: NA
D gene: NA
CDR3 protein: CASSFFGGGMNTEAFF
CDR3 DNA: TGTGCCAGCAGTTTTTTCGGGGGGGGGATGAACACTGAAGCTTTCTTT

CDR3 length: 14
V gene: TRBV5-5
J gene: TRBJ2-2
clone size: NA
D gene: NA
CDR3 protein: CASSLWQNTGELFF
CDR3 DNA: TGTGCCAGCAGCTTGTGGCAGAACACCGGGGAGCTGTTTTTT

CDR3 length: 11
V gene: TRBV20-1
J gene: TRBJ2-1
clone size: NA
D gene: NA
CDR3 protein: CSAYEWNEQFF
CDR3 DNA: TGCAGTGCATATGAGTGGAATGAGCAGTTCTTC

CDR3 length: 14
V gene: TRBV7-2
J gene: TRBJ1-1
clone size: NA
D gene: TRBD1
CDR3 protein: CASSEGQWNTEAFF
CDR3 DNA: TGTGCCAGCAGCGAGGGACAGTGGAACACTGAAGCTTTCTTT

CDR3 length: 15
V gene: TRBV7-2
J gene: TRBJ1-1
clone size: NA
D gene: NA
CDR3 protein: CASSLGKGRDTEAFF
CDR3 DNA: TGTGCCAGCAGCTTAGGGAAAGGGCGGGATACTGAAGCTTTCTTT

CDR3 length: 15
V gene: TRBV5-6
J gene: TRBJ2-1
clone size: NA
D gene: TRBD2
CDR3 protein: CASSFQTSGSTLEFF
CDR3 DNA: TGTGCCAGCAGCTTTCAGACTAGCGGGAGTACCCTGGAGTTCTTC

CDR3 length: 19
V gene: TRBV27
J gene: TRBJ2-7
clone size: NA
D gene: NA
CDR3 protein: CASSLSQGSGRYHPTEQYF
CDR3 DNA: TGTGCCAGCAGTTTATCGCAGGGGAGCGGCCGTTATCATCCTACCGAGCAGTACTTC

CDR3 length: 17
V gene: TRBV9
J gene: TRBJ2-3
clone size: NA
D gene: TRBD2
CDR3 protein: CASSVGTSGSLPDTQYF
CDR3 DNA: TGTGCCAGCAGCGTTGGGACTAGCGGGAGCTTGCCAGATACGCAGTATTTT

CDR3 length: 14
V gene: TRBV27
J gene: TRBJ2-5
clone size: NA
D gene: NA
CDR3 protein: CASRLLGRQETQYF
CDR3 DNA: TGTGCCAGCAGGTTACTAGGGAGACAAGAGACCCAGTACTTC

CDR3 length: 15
V gene: TRBV2
J gene: TRBJ1-4
clone size: NA
D gene: NA
CDR3 protein: CASSEVQAVNEKLFF
CDR3 DNA: TGTGCCAGCAGTGAGGTCCAGGCCGTTAATGAAAAACTGTTTTTT

CDR3 length: 14
V gene: TRBV25-1
J gene: TRBJ2-1
clone size: NA
D gene: TRBD2
CDR3 protein: CASSQTSAYNEQFF
CDR3 DNA: TGTGCCAGCAGCCAGACTAGCGCTTACAATGAGCAGTTCTTC

CDR3 length: 18
V gene: TRBV9
J gene: TRBJ2-5
clone size: NA
D gene: TRBD2
CDR3 protein: CASSAKHPKAGVPQTQYF
CDR3 DNA: TGTGCCAGCAGCGCCAAGCACCCAAAAGCGGGAGTCCCGCAGACCCAGTACTTC

CDR3 length: 16
V gene: TRBV19
J gene: TRBJ2-1
clone size: once
D gene: NA
CDR3 protein: CASRPHRGSSYNEQFF
CDR3 DNA: TGTGCCAGTAGACCCCACCGGGGGAGCTCCTACAATGAGCAGTTCTTC

CDR3 length: 17
V gene: TRBV27
J gene: TRBJ2-3
clone size: NA
D gene: TRBD2
CDR3 protein: CASSSTLQRGGADTQYF
CDR3 DNA: TGTGCCAGCAGTTCAACTCTCCAGCGGGGTGGCGCAGATACGCAGTATTTT

CDR3 length: 14
V gene: TRBV12-5
J gene: TRBJ1-1
clone size: NA
D gene: TRBD1
CDR3 protein: CASGLGQGGTEAFF
CDR3 DNA: TGTGCTAGTGGTTTGGGACAGGGTGGCACTGAAGCTTTCTTT

CDR3 length: 15
V gene: TRBV9
J gene: TRBJ1-5
clone size: NA
D gene: TRBD1
CDR3 protein: CASSVGDRAEQPQHF
CDR3 DNA: TGTGCCAGCAGCGTAGGCGACAGGGCGGAGCAGCCCCAGCATTTT

CDR3 length: 13
V gene: TRBV6-1
J gene: TRBJ1-4
clone size: NA
D gene: TRBD1
CDR3 protein: CASRQGENEKLFF
CDR3 DNA: TGTGCCAGCCGACAGGGGGAGAATGAAAAACTGTTTTTT

CDR3 length: 13
V gene: TRBV27
J gene: TRBJ2-1
clone size: NA
D gene: NA
CDR3 protein: CASSFGGNNEQFF
CDR3 DNA: TGTGCCAGCAGTTTTGGAGGGAACAATGAGCAGTTCTTC

CDR3 length: 15
V gene: TRBV7-9
J gene: TRBJ1-1
clone size: NA
D gene: NA
CDR3 protein: CASSRGGLRNTEAFF
CDR3 DNA: TGTGCCAGCAGCCGCGGCGGTCTGCGGAACACTGAAGCTTTCTTT

CDR3 length: 17
V gene: TRBV4-1
J gene: TRBJ2-5
clone size: NA
D gene: NA
CDR3 protein: CASSRTLVGGAQETQYF
CDR3 DNA: TGCGCCAGCAGCCGGACCCTGGTTGGCGGGGCCCAAGAGACCCAGTACTTC